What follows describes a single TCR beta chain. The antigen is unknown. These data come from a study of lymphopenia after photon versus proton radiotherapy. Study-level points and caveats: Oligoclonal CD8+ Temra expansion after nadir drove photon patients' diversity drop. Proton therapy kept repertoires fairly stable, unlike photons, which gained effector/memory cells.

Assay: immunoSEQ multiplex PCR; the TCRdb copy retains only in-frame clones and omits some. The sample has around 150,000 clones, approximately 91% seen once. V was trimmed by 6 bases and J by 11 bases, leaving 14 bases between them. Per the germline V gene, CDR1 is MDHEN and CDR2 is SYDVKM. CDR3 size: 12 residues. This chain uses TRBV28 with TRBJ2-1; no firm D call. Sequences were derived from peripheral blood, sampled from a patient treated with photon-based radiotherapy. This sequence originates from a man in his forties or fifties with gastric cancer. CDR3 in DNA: TGTGCCAGCAGCGAAGGGCTACTTAAGCAGTTCTTC. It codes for CASSEGLLKQFF.